These 20 T cell receptor beta chains share one sample of origin, sequenced in a study of blood T cell repertoires in COVID-19. The table came from immunoSEQ multiplex PCR; TCRdb's copy has only in-frame clones and leaves some out. The sample gives about 250,000 clones, over 65% of which show up once; 3% to 3.5% is in the top ten. Source material: peripheral blood. The receptors here all came from a woman at least 80 years old with acute or convalescent COVID-19.

The gene calls are TRBV27 and TRBJ1-2; 12 bases map to TRBD1. Germline assignment: CDR1 MNHEY and CDR2 SMNVEV (reference sequence). There are 16 residues in the CDR3. Trimming cost V 0 bases and J 8 bases; bases outside gene matches: 7. Here the CDR3 DNA reads TGTGCCAGCAGTTTATCACCGGGACAGGGGGCCTACGGCTACACCTTC. Its translation is CASSLSPGQGAYGYTF.

The rearrangement links TRBV4-1 to TRBJ2-7; 10 nucleotides match TRBD2. Germline V gene data show CDR1 as MGHRA and CDR2 as YSYEKL. V dropped 4 bases and J dropped 0; count of bases not matched to a gene: 6. The CDR3 runs to 16 residues. CDR3 DNA sequence: TGCGCCAGCAGCCGAGACCGGACTAGCGGCTCCTACGAGCAGTACTTC. Amino acid sequence: CASSRDRTSGSYEQYF.

This clone was found a few times. The CDR3, as DNA: TGTGCCACCAGCAACCATGGGACAGGGAAGGCTAATGAAAAACTGTTTTTT. Translation: CATSNHGTGKANEKLFF. The chain employs TRBV15 and TRBJ1-4; 9 nucleotides agree with TRBD1. The germline V gene encodes CDR1 LNHNV and CDR2 YYDKDF (reference sequence). Germline trimming cut 4 bases from V and 3 bases from J; bases unmatched to any gene: 9. The CDR3 contains 17 residues. The full variable domain, in which reference TRBV15 and TRBJ1-4 provide the parts outside the CDR3, is DAMVIQNPRYQVTQFGKPVTLSCSQTLNHNVMYWYQQKSSQAPKLLFHYYDKDFNNEADTPDNFQSRRPNTSFCFLDIRSPGLGDTAMYLCATSNHGTGKANEKLFFGSGTQLSVL.

This chain connects TRBV7-9 to TRBJ1-2; 9 bases are shared with TRBD1. J was trimmed by 8 bases and V by 1 base; bases with no gene match: 14. Germline V gene data show CDR1 as SEHNR and CDR2 as FQNEAQ (reference sequence). The CDR3 totals 17 residues. Written as DNA, the CDR3 is TGTGCCAGCAGCTTAGGCGGATTGGGGGACAGGGTAAACGGCTACACCTTC. It specifies CASSLGGLGDRVNGYTF.

V gene TRBV28 combines with J gene TRBJ2-1; TRBD1 agrees at 11 bases. With 4 bases clipped from V and 4 bases from J, the junction kept 6 bases outside the gene matches. The CDR3 length is 16 residues. Germline V lookup: CDR1 MDHEN, CDR2 SYDVKM. DNA for the CDR3: TGTGCCAGCAGTTCCCTAGGACAGGGGGCATACAATGAGCAGTTCTTC. It is translated as CASSSLGQGAYNEQFF.

The chain is built from TRBV15 and TRBJ2-6; D is unclear. The CDR3 spans 16 residues. The germline V gene has CDR1 LNHNV and CDR2 YYDKDF (reference sequence). V lost 0 bases, J lost 1 base, and 7 bases lay in between. In nucleotides, the CDR3 is TGTGCCACCAGCAGAGATTCGGTTTCTGGGGCCAACGTCCTGACTTTC. It encodes CATSRDSVSGANVLTF. The variable domain in full, with the rest retrieved from reference TRBV15 and TRBJ2-6, is DAMVIQNPRYQVTQFGKPVTLSCSQTLNHNVMYWYQQKSSQAPKLLFHYYDKDFNNEADTPDNFQSRRPNTSFCFLDIRSPGLGDTAMYLCATSRDSVSGANVLTFGAGSRLTVL.

The chain couples TRBV27 to TRBJ2-7, with TRBD2 identical over 7 bases. CDR3 size: 15 residues. V shed 4 bases and J 2 bases; nucleotides not matched to a gene: 8. Germline V gives CDR1 MNHEY, CDR2 SMNVEV (reference sequence). This CDR3 reads CASSWTTAGAYEQYF. The CDR3 bases are TGTGCCAGCAGTTGGACGACCGCGGGAGCCTACGAGCAGTACTTC.

The chain couples TRBV4-1 to TRBJ2-7; TRBD1 agrees at 8 bases. The V and J ends lost 4 bases and 2 bases, in that order; junction bases with no gene match: 4. Germline V lookup: CDR1 MGHRA, CDR2 YSYEKL. The length of the CDR3 is 14 residues. CDR3 sequence reads: CASSLEQGAYEQYF. CDR3 DNA sequence: TGCGCCAGCAGCCTAGAACAGGGGGCCTACGAGCAGTACTTC.

The chain links TRBV5-1 to TRBJ2-4, with 9 positions matching TRBD2. The J segment lost 4 bases and the V segment lost 0 bases, leaving 5 bases of the junction unmatched. Germline loops: CDR1 SGHRS, CDR2 YFSETQ. This CDR3 comprises 16 residues. The CDR3 region has the DNA TGCGCCAGCAGCTTGGGTTCGCGGGAGGGAAAAAACATTCAGTACTTC. Residues: CASSLGSREGKNIQYF.

The J gene is TRBJ2-5, the V gene TRBV2; weak D call: TRBD1 (6 bases). Germline V gives CDR1 SNHLY, CDR2 FYNNEI. This CDR3 comprises 12 residues. V was trimmed by 5 bases and J by 3 bases, leaving 7 bases between them. This chain's CDR3 is CASSRTEETQYF. CDR3 nucleotides: TGTGCCAGCAGTAGGACAGAAGAGACCCAGTACTTC.

The CDR3 region is CASSSTGDRYNSPLHF. The CDR3 DNA reads TGTGCCAGCAGCTCGACAGGGGACCGCTATAATTCACCCCTCCACTTT. The chain is built from TRBV5-6 and TRBJ1-6, with 8 nucleotides matching TRBD1. V was pared by 3 bases and J by 3 bases, with 5 bases of the junction left unmatched. The CDR3 sequence is 16 residues long. Germline V gene lookup returns CDR1 SGHDT and CDR2 YYEEEE.

In this sample, this clone turned up once. This specimen includes other DNA sequences encoding the same CDR3. V usage is TRBV5-5 and J usage is TRBJ1-3; no definite D call. CDR3 length: 14 residues. Trimming stripped 0 bases from V and 2 bases from J, with 6 bases between. Germline V lookup: CDR1 SGHKS, CDR2 YYEKEE (reference sequence). DNA for the CDR3: TGTGCCAGCAGCTTGGACAGTCCTGGAAACACCATATATTTT. Protein: CASSLDSPGNTIYF.

V usage is TRBV2 and J usage is TRBJ2-3; tentatively, D is TRBD1 (6 bases). Deletions cut 6 bases from V and 3 bases from J, with 16 bases between. The germline CDR1 and CDR2 sequences are SNHLY and FYNNEI. This CDR3 contains 15 residues. The CDR3 sequence is CASRAGTQATDTQYF. CDR3 sequence (DNA): TGTGCCAGCAGGGCAGGGACACAGGCAACAGATACGCAGTATTTT.

This clone turned up a few times. The gene calls are TRBV6-2 or TRBV6-3 and TRBJ2-2; D is unresolved. The V and J ends lost 6 bases and 0 bases respectively, with 17 bases between them. CDR1 and CDR2 (germline): MNHEY, SVGEGT. The CDR3 covers 17 residues. The CDR3 DNA reads as TGTGCCAGCAGCTCCCCGAACAAGTACGCGAACACCGGGGAGCTGTTTTTT. As protein: CASSSPNKYANTGELFF.

In its sample, this clone was seen once. This chain joins TRBV5-1 and TRBJ1-2; possible D gene TRBD1, 6 bases. The CDR3 is 16 amino acids. Trimming stripped 0 bases from V and 1 base from J, with 13 bases between. Germline V gene sequence: CDR1 SGHRS, CDR2 YFSETQ. CDR3 region: CASSLVGTQSNYGYTF. The DNA of the CDR3 is TGCGCCAGCAGCTTGGTAGGGACACAAAGTAACTATGGCTACACCTTC.

The chain has TRBV19 and TRBJ1-5, with TRBD1 identical over 7 bases. Germline CDR1 is LNHDA and CDR2 is SQIVND (reference sequence). The ends lost 3 bases at V and 6 bases at J; junction bases unmatched: 11. The CDR3 length is 16 residues. CDR3 DNA sequence: TGTGCCAGTAGTATCCCCCGACAGGGAACCACTCAGCCCCAGCATTTT. Amino acid sequence: CASSIPRQGTTQPQHF.

The gene calls are TRBV19 and TRBJ1-5; unclear D gene. Trimming took off 2 bases at V and 8 bases at J, with 28 bases between the two ends. Germline loops: CDR1 LNHDA, CDR2 SQIVND (reference sequence). The CDR3 is 19 residues long. DNA for the CDR3: TGTGCCAGTAGTATATCAGGTGGTGGGTCAGACCGGAATCGAAAGCCCCAGCATTTT. Protein sequence: CASSISGGGSDRNRKPQHF.

CDR3 amino acids: CASSEGLAGVRRETQYF. The CDR3 nucleotides are TGTGCCAGCAGTGAAGGACTAGCGGGGGTCAGGAGGGAGACCCAGTACTTC. The chain carries TRBV2 and TRBJ2-5, with 12 nucleotides matching TRBD2. Losses at the gene ends were 1 base for V and 5 bases for J; bases not matched to a gene: 8. CDR3 size: 17 residues. The germline gives CDR1 SNHLY, CDR2 FYNNEI.

This chain connects TRBV19 to TRBJ1-1; 11 nucleotides agree with TRBD1. The CDR3 consists of 14 residues. Germline CDR1 LNHDA, CDR2 SQIVND (reference sequence). Trimming cost V 6 bases and J 5 bases; bases outside gene matches: 5. CDR3 residues: CASRADRGRTEAFF. The CDR3 DNA reads as TGTGCCAGTAGAGCGGACAGGGGGCGAACTGAAGCTTTCTTT. Full variable domain (rest looked up from reference TRBV19 and TRBJ1-1): DGGITQSPKYLFRKEGQNVTLSCEQNLNHDAMYWYRQDPGQGLRLIYYSQIVNDFQKGDIAEGYSVSREKKESFPLTVTSAQKNPTAFYLCASRADRGRTEAFFGQGTRLTVV.

The gene calls are TRBV27 and TRBJ1-2, with TRBD1 matching 7 bases. This CDR3 is built from 13 residues. The germline V gene encodes CDR1 MNHEY and CDR2 SMNVEV (reference sequence). Trimming cost V 5 bases and J 4 bases; bases outside gene matches: 4. The DNA for the CDR3 is TGTGCCAGCAGTCGGACAGGCAGCTATGGCTACACCTTC. This translates into CASSRTGSYGYTF.